In this sample, the clone carrying this TCR beta chain turned up a few times. Its target is not known. Noted time point: newly diagnosed GD, antithyroid drugs for less than 3 months. PBMCs were the source of the RNA used for TCR sequencing. The data were taken from a study of regulatory T cells in long-lasting Graves disease. Study-level points and caveats: Persistent patients had more shared public clonotypes (under 3,000) than new patients (roughly 970).

iRepertoire HTBI primers and Arm-PCR of CDR3 regions built TCR beta libraries. MiXCR, applied by TCRdb to the multiplex PCR reads, yields one record per CDR3 protein. The sample lists fewer than 350,000 distinct CDR3 sequences, approximately 20% occurring once. The CDR3 has 16 amino acids. Trimming pared 4 bases from V and 8 bases from J, leaving 23 bases between. This receptor was obtained from a female donor with Graves disease. The chain joins TRBV12-3 or TRBV12-4 to TRBJ2-5; the D gene is possibly TRBD1 (5 bases). Sequencing used peripheral blood mononuclear cells (PBMCs), obtained at new diagnosis, from a patient treated with antithyroid drugs. The CDR3 sequence: CASSSRTRGTLGTQYF. The DNA of the CDR3 is TGTGCCAGCAGTTCAAGGACAAGGGGTACCCTTGGAACCCAGTACTTC.